The sequence of this T cell receptor beta chain was determined in a study of blood T cells in healthy people across ages. Whole-study results and caveats: There was no known CMV status for donors, so expanded clonotype changes were possibly confounded.

A second roughly 7 to 11 cycle PCR used barcoded and J-beta primers. TCRdb reprocessed the 5' RACE reads with MiXCR, giving one entry per CDR3 protein. The sample includes about 1.4 million distinct CDR3 sequences, approximately 60% of them seen just once. This CDR3 has 16 residues. Per the germline V gene, CDR1 is LGHNT and CDR2 is FRNRAP. Between the trimmed V and J ends, which lost 0 bases and 10 bases, there was a span of 19 bases. Caucasian individuals from Russia who were healthy and aged 6 to 90 acted as donors. Concerning this clonotype itself: Its specificity is unknown.

The sequence derives from a man between 18 and 29 years old in good health. This chain links TRBV12-5 with TRBJ2-1, with D perhaps TRBD2 (6 bases). The sequenced sample consisted of blood. CDR3 in amino acids: CASGLVLVSGSGEQFF. Written as DNA, the CDR3 is TGTGCTAGTGGTTTGGTACTGGTTAGCGGCTCAGGGGAGCAGTTCTTC. Supplemented by reference TRBV12-5 and TRBJ2-1, the full variable domain reads DARVTQTPRHKVTEMGQEVTMRCQPILGHNTVFWYRQTMMQGLELLAYFRNRAPLDDSGMPKDRFSAEMPDATLATLKIQPSEPRDSAVYFCASGLVLVSGSGEQFFGPGTRLTVL.